This T cell receptor beta chain was recorded in a study of regulatory T cells in long-lasting Graves disease. Whole-study results and caveats: Comparison showed that persistent patients shared more public clonotypes (roughly 2,500) than new patients (966). What was studied was peripheral blood only, and not thyroid tissue. Favoring TRBV28, TRBJ1-2 and TRBJ2-5 was a feature seen in persistent disease.

Noted time point: newly diagnosed GD, antithyroid drugs for less than 3 months. The TCR library was made from RNA extracted from PBMCs. According to the study, TCR beta libraries were built with iRepertoire HTBI primers and CDR3-region Arm-PCR. TCRdb analysed the multiplex PCR reads with MiXCR anew, one entry per CDR3 protein. The sample includes hundreds of thousands of distinct CDR3 sequences, around an eighth of them seen just once. The CDR3 length is 16 residues. The V gene's germline CDR1 is MGHRA and CDR2 YSYEKL. V lost 4 bases and J lost 12, with 22 bases in between. For this clonotype: Its antigen remains unidentified.

The same data also contributed to another study, on T cells in Graves' hyperthyroidism and ophthalmopathy.

The V and J genes are TRBV4-1 and TRBJ2-6; D assignment may be TRBD1 or TRBD2 (5 bases each). This material consisted of peripheral blood mononuclear cells (PBMCs), taken at new diagnosis, from a patient treated with antithyroid drugs. This TCR came from a young man with Graves disease. The CDR3 nucleotides are TGCGCCAGCAGCCTCCCCCTGAGCCGGGACGCCGCCGTCCTGACTTTC. Translated, it gives CASSLPLSRDAAVLTF.